These T cell receptor beta chains were read from a single sample in a study of shared clonotypes between healthy human individuals. The data were produced by immunoSEQ multiplex PCR, yet TCRdb's version contains in-frame clones alone and is incomplete. The sample lists roughly 810,000 clones, 96% occurring once. Material: naive CD8+ T cells sorted from blood. All receptors derive from a man aged 30 to 45 in good health. CDR3s include the opening cysteine and the closing phenylalanine or tryptophan. The D gene is left open where the match is weak. Clone size is stated in some rows and not others, as once, few, many or a class when expanded.

cdr3_nt,cdr3_aa,d_call,j_call,v_call,clone_size
TGTGCCAGCAGCGAGGGGGTCAGGACTGAAGCTTTCTTT,CASSEGVRTEAFF,-,TRBJ1-1,TRBV9,-
TGTGCCGGGGGCCAAGGACAGACTCCCTACGAGCAGTACTTC,CAGGQGQTPYEQYF,-,TRBJ2-7,TRBV7-9,-
TGCAGCGTCGGCCAAGGGACAGGGACCTACGAGCAGTACTTC,CSVGQGTGTYEQYF,TRBD1,TRBJ2-7,TRBV29-1,-
TGCGCCAGCAGCAACCGGGACCTCTATGGCTACACCTTC,CASSNRDLYGYTF,-,TRBJ1-2,TRBV5-1,-
TGTGCCAGCAGCATTAGCGGGGGGTCCTACAATGAGCAGTTCTTC,CASSISGGSYNEQFF,TRBD2,TRBJ2-1,TRBV9,-
TGCAGCGTGGATACCGGGACGACAACTAATGAAAAACTGTTTTTT,CSVDTGTTTNEKLFF,-,TRBJ1-4,TRBV29-1,once
TGTGCCAGCAGCTTAGAGTACCGTCAGCCCCAGCATTTT,CASSLEYRQPQHF,-,TRBJ1-5,TRBV7-8,-
TGTGCCACCCACTGGACTAGCGGGCCCTCCTCCTACAATGAGCAGTTCTTC,CATHWTSGPSSYNEQFF,TRBD2,TRBJ2-1,TRBV27,-
TGTGCCAGCAGTTACCCCGGTGGGCACAATGAGCAGTTCTTC,CASSYPGGHNEQFF,-,TRBJ2-1,TRBV6-6,-
TGTGCCTGGGGCACTTTGGCCGGGGACTCCCCGTACGAGCAGTTCTTC,CAWGTLAGDSPYEQFF,-,TRBJ2-1,TRBV30,few
TGTGCCAGCAGATCAAATGGGCTATGGTACGAGCAGTACTTC,CASRSNGLWYEQYF,-,TRBJ2-7,TRBV7-9,once
TGTGCCAGCAGCCGCATGGTGGGGACAGTATACAATGAGCAGTTCTTC,CASSRMVGTVYNEQFF,TRBD1,TRBJ2-1,TRBV14,-
TGTGCCAGCAGTTTAACGGAATCCTACGAGCAGTACTTC,CASSLTESYEQYF,-,TRBJ2-7,TRBV27,-
TGTGCCAGCAGCTCGCCTGGGTCTTTTCAAGAGACCCAGTACTTC,CASSSPGSFQETQYF,-,TRBJ2-5,TRBV5-6,once
TGTGCCAGCAGTAAGGGAAACACAGATACGCAGTATTTT,CASSKGNTDTQYF,-,TRBJ2-3,TRBV25-1,once
TGTGCCAGCAGCCAACTTTTGGACAGTCGTGGGTATGGCTACACCTTC,CASSQLLDSRGYGYTF,-,TRBJ1-2,TRBV2,-
TGTGCCAGCAGTCCGATGACTAGCGGGAGGTACTACGAGCAGTACTTC,CASSPMTSGRYYEQYF,TRBD2,TRBJ2-7,TRBV28,-
TGTGCCAGCAGCTTAGGACGTTCTGGAGATCCCCCCTACGAGCAGTACTTC,CASSLGRSGDPPYEQYF,-,TRBJ2-7,TRBV13,-
TGCAGCGTTGCCGGGACTAGCGGGAGCCGGTACAATGAGCAGTTCTTC,CSVAGTSGSRYNEQFF,TRBD2,TRBJ2-1,TRBV29-1,-
TGTGCCAGCAGTCCCGCAGGGGGACAGAGAAACAATGAGCAGTTCTTC,CASSPAGGQRNNEQFF,TRBD1,TRBJ2-1,TRBV2,-
TGTGCCAGCAGTTTATCTACGCCTGGCGGGGAGCTGTTTTTT,CASSLSTPGGELFF,-,TRBJ2-2,TRBV27,-
TGTGCCAGCAGCTTAGGGACAGGGGGCCGGTACGAGCAGTACTTC,CASSLGTGGRYEQYF,TRBD1,TRBJ2-7,TRBV13,-
TGTGCCAGCAAACAGGTTACCGGGGAGCTGTTTTTT,CASKQVTGELFF,-,TRBJ2-2,TRBV28,-
TGCGCCAGCGGGGGACTAGGATTCAATGAGCAGTTCTTC,CASGGLGFNEQFF,TRBD2,TRBJ2-1,TRBV5-1,-
TGCGCCAGCCTTAGCCCGGGCACAGATACGCAGTATTTT,CASLSPGTDTQYF,-,TRBJ2-3,TRBV4-1,-
TGTGCCACGTCCCTAGCGGCTCTAGATGAGCAGTTCTTC,CATSLAALDEQFF,TRBD2,TRBJ2-1,TRBV27,-
TGTGCCAGCACTCCCTGGTACTTC,CASTPWYF,-,TRBJ2-5,TRBV27,-
TGTGCCAGCAGCTCTTGGAAGGGAGCTAATGAAAAACTGTTTTTT,CASSSWKGANEKLFF,-,TRBJ1-4,TRBV13,-
TGTGCCAGCAGCCTTCGACTAGCGGCTAACAATGAGCAGTTCTTC,CASSLRLAANNEQFF,TRBD2,TRBJ2-1,TRBV9,-
TGCAGCGTTGAAGGAGGACTAGCGGGTACCTACAATGAGCAGTTCTTC,CSVEGGLAGTYNEQFF,TRBD2,TRBJ2-1,TRBV29-1,-
TGTGCCAGCATCGTTTTAGCGGGAGGTAGCTATGAGCAGTTCTTC,CASIVLAGGSYEQFF,TRBD2,TRBJ2-1,TRBV6-5,-
TGTGCCTGGAGTCCCACACTGGGACTAGCGGGAGTGTACGAGCAGTACTTC,CAWSPTLGLAGVYEQYF,TRBD2,TRBJ2-7,TRBV30,-
TGTGCCAGCAGCCCCCTGACAGGGGGACTAACTGGGGCCAACGTCCTGACTTTC,CASSPLTGGLTGANVLTF,TRBD1,TRBJ2-6,TRBV9,-
TGTGCCAGCAGTAACGCAGGTAGCACTGAAGCTTTCTTT,CASSNAGSTEAFF,-,TRBJ1-1,TRBV27,-
TGTGCCAGCAGCGTACCGGGACTAGCGGGAGAGAATGAGCAGTTCTTC,CASSVPGLAGENEQFF,TRBD2,TRBJ2-1,TRBV7-9,-
TGTGCCTGGTTGATGGCTCTGGGGACAGCAAAGTACAATGAGCAGTTCTTC,CAWLMALGTAKYNEQFF,TRBD1,TRBJ2-1,TRBV30,once
TGTGCCAGCAGTCCGACGGGACTAGGGGGGGATACGCAGTATTTT,CASSPTGLGGDTQYF,TRBD2,TRBJ2-3,TRBV28,-
TGTGCCAGCTCACCCATAGCGGAGCTAGCCAAAAACATTCAGTACTTC,CASSPIAELAKNIQYF,-,TRBJ2-4,TRBV18,-
TGTGCCAGCAGCCAAGATGGATCAGGGCGTGTGGATACGCAGTATTTT,CASSQDGSGRVDTQYF,-,TRBJ2-3,TRBV14,-
TGTGCCAGCAGTTTTTCGTGGGAGGGTAGGTTCCAGCCCCAGCATTTT,CASSFSWEGRFQPQHF,-,TRBJ1-5,TRBV28,-
TGTGCCAGCAGTACGCAGGGTTACGGCTACACCTTC,CASSTQGYGYTF,-,TRBJ1-2,TRBV6-5,-
TGTGCCAGCAGGGCTAACCCTGGGACAATCACGGATACGCAGTATTTT,CASRANPGTITDTQYF,-,TRBJ2-3,TRBV11-3,once
TGTGCCAGCAGTTTAGCCAGGAACACCGGGGAGCTGTTTTTT,CASSLARNTGELFF,-,TRBJ2-2,TRBV28,few
TGTGCCAGCAGCCACGGAGGAGGGGGCCTTAGCACAGATACGCAGTATTTT,CASSHGGGGLSTDTQYF,-,TRBJ2-3,TRBV7-9,-
TGCGCCAGCAGCCAAGAAAGACTAGCGCCGCAATACGAGCAGTACTTC,CASSQERLAPQYEQYF,TRBD2,TRBJ2-7,TRBV4-1,-
TGTGCCTGGAGCGCTGGAGAGCTGTTTTTT,CAWSAGELFF,-,TRBJ2-2,TRBV30,-
TGTGCCAGCAGTTTATTGGGCGAAACCCTCGGCAATGAGCAGTTCTTC,CASSLLGETLGNEQFF,-,TRBJ2-1,TRBV28,-
TGTGCCAGCAGTCCGGATTCAGCCTACGAGCAGTACTTC,CASSPDSAYEQYF,-,TRBJ2-7,TRBV25-1,-
TGTGCCAGTAACAAATGGACAGCATACGAGCAGTACTTC,CASNKWTAYEQYF,-,TRBJ2-7,TRBV19,-
TGCGCCAGCAGCCAAGATAGGGGACTAGCGGGAGCTGAGCAGTTCTTC,CASSQDRGLAGAEQFF,TRBD2,TRBJ2-1,TRBV4-3,-
TGTGCCATCAGTGAGCTAAGCAATCAGCCCCAGCATTTT,CAISELSNQPQHF,-,TRBJ1-5,TRBV10-3,few
TGTGCCAGCAGCCCAGAGTTGGGGATCCAAGAGACCCAGTACTTC,CASSPELGIQETQYF,-,TRBJ2-5,TRBV14,-